This TCR beta chain was retrieved from a study of response to subunit inactivated influenza vaccine. Losses at the gene ends were 5 bases for V and 8 bases for J; bases not matched to a gene: 8. The CDR3 is 12 amino acids. Looked up from germline, CDR1 is SQVTM and CDR2 is ANQGSEA. This clonotype showed up just a few times. MiXCR, applied by TCRdb to the RT-PCR reads, yields one record per CDR3 protein. This sample has about half a million distinct CDR3 sequences, with 25% found just once. The material was CD4+ T cells sorted from PBMCs, obtained more than 4 days after vaccination. This sequence joins TRBV29-1 and TRBJ1-2; 7 bases are shared with TRBD1. The TCR was taken from a man aged 45-65 years who received an inactivated influenza vaccine. CDR3 region: CSVPDRLRGYTF. CDR3 bases: TGCAGCGTTCCGGACAGGCTCCGAGGCTACACCTTC.